Reported below is one T cell receptor beta chain. The antigen remains undetermined. The sample comes from a study of T cell repertoires in cytomegalovirus infection. Across the whole study: HLA-B-restricted CMV epitopes that are well studied, plus recently identified HLA-C-restricted ones, were used by the study. The study, taken as a whole, reports: Carriers of CMV and the relevant HLA type were discriminated by public TCR beta frequency. The study found HLA-C-restricted CMV-specific TCR beta clonotypes dominating the ex vivo response.

The CDR3 length is 15 residues. V dropped 4 bases and J dropped 3 bases, with 13 bases sitting between them. The germline gives CDR1 SNHLY, CDR2 FYNNEI. TCRdb redid the calling of the reads with MiXCR, one entry per CDR3 protein. The sample carries approximately 1,000,000 distinct CDR3 sequences, around 30% recorded once. The sequence derives from a human donor in good health (CMV status not recorded). Some clones in this sample may be carry-over from other donors' samples. The starting material was cultured CD8+ T cells from PBMCs, obtained from culture after CMV antigen stimulation. This chain joins TRBV2 and TRBJ2-1, with D possibly matching TRBD2 (7 bases). In nucleotides, the CDR3 is TGTGCCAGCAGTGCGGGGGCTAGCGGCTACAATGAGCAGTTCTTC. Its protein product is CASSAGASGYNEQFF.